This T cell receptor beta chain came from a study of Ad26.COV2.S vaccination and SARS-CoV-2 variants. TCRdb keeps only in-frame clones here, not all; method: immunoSEQ multiplex PCR. Of 300,000 to 400,000 clones detected, 80% to 90% appear once; the ten largest clones hold more than 3%. Sample treatment: 15 to 20 received Ad26.COV2.S at low or high dose, single or two shots; 5 received placebo; per-sample allocation not given. Sampling occurred on day 63 after the first vaccine or placebo injection. An adult donor aged 18-55 years was enrolled in Boston. The source is a person aged 18 to 59 who received the Ad26.COV2.S COVID-19 vaccine or a placebo. The input for sequencing was peripheral blood, taken in a trial of Ad26.COV2.S vaccine versus placebo.

The CDR3 sequence: CASSLSTGDNEQFF. The DNA of the CDR3 is TGTGCCAGCAGTTTATCGACAGGGGACAATGAGCAGTTCTTC. The genes are TRBV27 and TRBJ2-1, with TRBD1 matching over 8 bases. The CDR3 runs to 14 residues. CDR1 MNHEY and CDR2 SMNVEV come from the germline V gene (reference sequence). The junction had 0 bases not matched to a gene; V was cut back by 0 bases and J by 5 bases.